The 23 T cell receptor beta chains reported below all come from one sample, sequenced in a study of T cells in localized non-small cell lung cancer. Sequenced by immunoSEQ multiplex PCR; TCRdb stores in-frame clones only, minus some. The sample has about 21,000 clones; under 90% are singletons. The sequenced sample was PBMCs, obtained before any cancer treatment. These receptors were taken from a woman between 40 and 69 years old with stage II squamous cell lung carcinoma.

This chain links TRBV25-1 with TRBJ1-2; D ambiguous. This CDR3 has 15 amino acids. Germline V gives CDR1 MGHDK, CDR2 SYGVNS. V was pared by 1 base and J by 7 bases, with 16 bases between. For the CDR3, the DNA is TGTGCCAGCAGTGAATTGGGTCCGGAGGTGGGTGGCTACACCTTC. It encodes CASSELGPEVGGYTF.

DNA of the CDR3: TGTGCCAGCAGCTCTCTTGGGACAGCAGGGGATGCAGCTTTCTTT. This sequence encodes CASSSLGTAGDAAFF. This chain links TRBV28 with TRBJ1-1, with TRBD1 matching over 7 bases. This CDR3 contains 15 residues. V trimming: 6 bases; J trimming: 10 bases; junction bases outside the gene matches: 17. Germline CDR1 is MDHEN and CDR2 is SYDVKM.

The chain links TRBV5-1 to TRBJ2-6, with 7 positions matching TRBD1. Germline CDR1 and CDR2: SGHRS and YFSETQ. The CDR3 length is 15 residues. With V trimmed by 4 bases and J by 2 bases, 3 bases remained unmatched. The CDR3 spells CASSQGTAGANVLTF. In DNA, the CDR3 is TGCGCCAGCAGCCAGGGGACAGCTGGGGCCAACGTCCTGACTTTC.

This clone has more than one count but fewer than ten. The rearrangement links TRBV5-4 to TRBJ1-1, with D maybe TRBD1 (6 bases). Germline V gene sequence: CDR1 SGHNT, CDR2 YYREEE (reference sequence). This CDR3 has 15 residues. Trimming cost V 4 bases and J 4 bases, with 17 bases left between them. The CDR3, as DNA: TGTGCCAGCAGCGAGGGAGGGGGGGGACCCACTGAAGCTTTCTTT. The encoded protein is CASSEGGGGPTEAFF. Supplemented by reference TRBV5-4 and TRBJ1-1, the full variable domain reads ETGVTQSPTHLIKTRGQQVTLRCSSQSGHNTVSWYQQALGQGPQFIFQYYREEENGRGNFPPRFSGLQFPNYSSELNVNALELDDSALYLCASSEGGGGPTEAFFGQGTRLTVV.

The CDR3: CASSLPGGRSTEAFF. The CDR3 DNA is TGTGCCAGCAGCCTTCCCGGGGGGCGTAGCACTGAAGCTTTCTTT. V is TRBV7-9 and J is TRBJ1-1; possibly TRBD1 for D (6 bases). CDR3 length: 15 residues. Looked up from germline, CDR1 is SEHNR and CDR2 is FQNEAQ (reference sequence). The V and J ends lost 5 bases and 4 bases respectively, with 17 bases between them.

This clone was detected only a few times. The chain uses TRBV4-1 and TRBJ1-5; possible D gene TRBD1, 5 bases. Trimming stripped 4 bases from V and 5 bases from J, with 15 bases between. This CDR3 is 15 amino acids long. CDR1 MGHRA and CDR2 YSYEKL come from the germline V gene. The CDR3 protein is CASSLEKGIDQPQHF. The CDR3 DNA reads as TGCGCCAGCAGCCTAGAGAAGGGGATCGATCAGCCCCAGCATTTT.

The chain is built from TRBV5-1 and TRBJ2-3; D possibly corresponds to TRBD1 (5 bases). V shed 0 bases and J shed 2 bases, with 13 bases lying between them. In germline, CDR1 is SGHRS, CDR2 YFSETQ. There are 16 residues in the CDR3. As DNA, the CDR3 is TGCGCCAGCAGCTTGGGCGTCGGCAGGGCCACAGATACGCAGTATTTT. It specifies CASSLGVGRATDTQYF.

This chain uses TRBV7-9 with TRBJ1-1; tentatively, D is TRBD1 (6 bases). CDR1 is SEHNR and CDR2 is FQNEAQ in the germline V gene (reference sequence). V was cut by 5 bases and J by 1 base, with 14 bases left in between. This CDR3 has 15 amino acids. CDR3 sequence reads: CASSDTDRWNTEAFF. CDR3 bases: TGTGCCAGCAGCGATACCGACAGGTGGAACACTGAAGCTTTCTTT.

The genes are TRBV4-2 and TRBJ2-1; 11 bases fit TRBD2. Germline V lookup: CDR1 LGHNA, CDR2 YNFKEQ. The junction had 6 bases not matched to a gene; V was cut back by 0 bases and J by 2 bases. CDR3 length equals 18 residues. For the CDR3, the DNA is TGTGCCAGCAGCCAAGATAGGCTGGGACTAGCGGCCTACAATGAGCAGTTCTTC. Translated: CASSQDRLGLAAYNEQFF.

The rearrangement uses TRBV28 and TRBJ1-2; D unresolved. This CDR3 comprises 12 residues. Germline V gene lookup returns CDR1 MDHEN and CDR2 SYDVKM. V was pared by 2 bases and J by 9 bases, with 10 bases between. In DNA, the CDR3 is TGTGCCAGCAGTTTACTGGAACAGAGCTACACCTTC. Protein: CASSLLEQSYTF.

In its sample, this clone was seen once. The V call is TRBV2, the J call TRBJ2-1, with D possibly matching TRBD2 (6 bases). The CDR3 is made up of 15 amino acids. The V and J ends lost 7 bases and 5 bases respectively, with 18 bases between them. Germline V gene sequence: CDR1 SNHLY, CDR2 FYNNEI. The CDR3, as DNA: TGTGCCAGCAAGGGATCGAATGGAGGGGACAATGAGCAGTTCTTC. It codes for CASKGSNGGDNEQFF. Full variable domain (missing parts from reference TRBV2 and TRBJ2-1): EPEVTQTPSHQVTQMGQEVILRCVPISNHLYFYWYRQILGQKVEFLVSFYNNEISEKSEIFDDQFSVERPDGSNFTLKIRSTKLEDSAMYFCASKGSNGGDNEQFFGPGTRLTVL.

This rearrangement joins TRBV12-5 to TRBJ2-4; 7 bases align to TRBD1. Trimming cost V 6 bases and J 0 bases; bases outside gene matches: 14. This CDR3 is 18 amino acids long. The germline V gene encodes CDR1 LGHNT and CDR2 FRNRAP. The CDR3 coding sequence is TGTGCTAGTGGGCACACCGGGACAGCTAGCCTAGCCAAAAACATTCAGTACTTC. Amino acid sequence: CASGHTGTASLAKNIQYF. Full variable domain (outside the CDR3, taken from reference TRBV12-5 and TRBJ2-4): DARVTQTPRHKVTEMGQEVTMRCQPILGHNTVFWYRQTMMQGLELLAYFRNRAPLDDSGMPKDRFSAEMPDATLATLKIQPSEPRDSAVYFCASGHTGTASLAKNIQYFGAGTRLSVL.

The rearrangement links TRBV4-1 to TRBJ1-1; no definite D call. Germline V gives CDR1 MGHRA, CDR2 YSYEKL. Trimming shortened V by 0 bases and J by 1 base, and 9 bases separated the two germline ends. The CDR3 loop spans 15 amino acids. The CDR3 loop reads CASSQDGQPNTEAFF. CDR3 sequence (DNA): TGCGCCAGCAGCCAAGACGGGCAGCCGAACACTGAAGCTTTCTTT.

The chain uses TRBV4-1 and TRBJ1-4, with a tentative D call TRBD1 (5 bases). The CDR3 loop spans 16 amino acids. V lost 4 bases and J lost 8, with 20 bases in between. Germline V gives CDR1 MGHRA, CDR2 YSYEKL. CDR3 residues: CASSLQPGGTGEKLFF. The CDR3 DNA reads as TGCGCCAGCAGCCTACAACCGGGAGGCACAGGCGAAAAACTGTTTTTT.

V usage is TRBV5-1 and J usage is TRBJ2-7, with D possibly being TRBD1 (6 bases). The CDR3 runs 14 residues. Germline loops: CDR1 SGHRS, CDR2 YFSETQ. The germline V and J ends were trimmed by 0 bases and 5 bases, with 12 bases remaining between them. The CDR3 reads CASSLEGVFDEQYF. DNA of the CDR3: TGCGCCAGCAGCTTGGAGGGGGTGTTCGACGAGCAGTACTTC.

CDR3 loop: CASSLSPDRYNEQFF. The CDR3 nucleotides read TGTGCCAGCAGCTTATCTCCGGACAGGTACAATGAGCAGTTCTTC. The rearrangement uses TRBV11-2 and TRBJ2-1, with TRBD1 matching 7 bases. Germline CDR1 SGHAT, CDR2 FQNNGV. This CDR3 contains 15 residues. With V trimmed by 2 bases and J by 4 bases, 5 bases remained unmatched.

V gene TRBV28 combines with J gene TRBJ2-6; D call uncertain. Trimming removed 4 bases at V and 2 bases at J, with 3 bases between. Germline V gene sequence: CDR1 MDHEN, CDR2 SYDVKM. The length of the CDR3 is 13 residues. CDR3 residues: CASSSAGANVLTF. The CDR3 nucleotides are TGTGCCAGCAGTTCTGCTGGGGCCAACGTCCTGACTTTC.

This chain links TRBV4-2 with TRBJ2-1; D gene unclear. Germline V gene sequence: CDR1 LGHNA, CDR2 YNFKEQ. Trimming removed 4 bases at V and 5 bases at J, with 9 bases between. The CDR3 extends over 13 amino acids. The CDR3 bases are TGTGCCAGCAGCCTAGAGAACGACAATGAGCAGTTCTTC. It encodes CASSLENDNEQFF.

This clone was recorded only once. This chain links TRBV4-1 with TRBJ2-1, with 8 bases aligning to TRBD2. Looked up from germline, CDR1 is MGHRA and CDR2 is YSYEKL. The trim removed 1 base at V and 10 bases at J, leaving 12 bases unmatched. This CDR3 region has 16 residues. In DNA form, the CDR3 reads TGCGCCAGCAGCCAAGGAATAGCGGGGCCCAGAGAGGAGCAGTTCTTC. Protein: CASSQGIAGPREEQFF.

The rearrangement links TRBV10-3 to TRBJ2-7, with a tentative D call TRBD2 (6 bases). The CDR3 loop spans 12 amino acids. Germline values: CDR1 ENHRY, CDR2 SYGVKD. Deletions cut 4 bases from V and 5 bases from J, with 9 bases between. The CDR3 here is CAISGGDDEQYF. For the CDR3, the DNA is TGTGCCATCAGTGGGGGGGATGACGAGCAGTACTTC.

This clone was recorded once. This chain connects TRBV29-1 to TRBJ2-7, with 9 bases that match TRBD2. With V trimmed by 5 bases and J by 0 bases, 5 bases remained unmatched. The germline CDR1 and CDR2 sequences are SQVTM and ANQGSEA. CDR3 size: 14 residues. CDR3 nucleotide sequence: TGCAGCGTTCACCTAGCGGGGAGCTCCTACGAGCAGTACTTC. Protein product: CSVHLAGSSYEQYF.

The chain has TRBV6-5 and TRBJ2-7; D unclear. V was clipped by 10 bases and J by 6 bases, with 16 bases between them. Germline CDR1 is MNHEY and CDR2 is SVGAGI. CDR3 length equals 12 residues. The CDR3 DNA reads TGTGCCACCCGGGTAGGAGTTTTCGAGCAGTACTTC. It is translated as CATRVGVFEQYF.

This chain joins TRBV19 and TRBJ2-3; perhaps TRBD1 as D (7 bases). V shed 6 bases and J shed 4 bases, with 14 bases lying between them. CDR1 and CDR2 (germline): LNHDA, SQIVND (reference sequence). The CDR3 is 14 amino acids. The CDR3 spells CASRNRGGADTQYF. CDR3 coding DNA: TGTGCCAGTAGAAACAGGGGAGGAGCAGATACGCAGTATTTT.